The 8 T cell receptor beta chains in this list originate from one sample, sequenced in a study of regulatory T cells in long-lasting Graves disease. HTBI primers from iRepertoire and Arm-PCR of CDR3 regions yielded the TCR beta libraries. Using its own MiXCR run on the multiplex PCR reads, TCRdb lists one record per CDR3 protein. The sample lists over 450,000 distinct CDR3 sequences, about 12% seen once, with 7.5% to 9% in the top ten. Documented time point: newly diagnosed GD, antithyroid drugs for less than 3 months. Extracted PBMC RNA gave rise to the TCR library. In addition, the sample was reused for a study of T cells in Graves' hyperthyroidism and ophthalmopathy.

Source: peripheral blood mononuclear cells (PBMCs), taken at new diagnosis, from a patient treated with antithyroid drugs. These receptors came from a woman between 25 and 40 years old with Graves disease.

The J gene is TRBJ2-1, the V gene TRBV9, with D perhaps matching TRBD1 (5 bases). This CDR3 has 15 residues. Germline V gene sequence: CDR1 SGDLS, CDR2 YYNGEE. Trimming removed 2 bases at V and 6 bases at J, with 15 bases between. The CDR3 DNA is TGTGCCAGCAGCGTTCCAGGGCAGGGAAGCAATGAGCAGTTCTTC. Its protein is CASSVPGQGSNEQFF. Full variable domain (rest looked up from reference TRBV9 and TRBJ2-1): DSGVTQTPKHLITATGQRVTLRCSPRSGDLSVYWYQQSLDQGLQFLIQYYNGEERAKGNILERFSAQQFPDLHSELNLSSLELGDSALYFCASSVPGQGSNEQFFGPGTRLTVL.

A few counts support this clonotype. The V call is TRBV7-9, the J call TRBJ2-5; D uncertain. There are 11 residues in the CDR3. V was cut by 5 bases and J by 6 bases, with 7 bases left in between. Germline CDR1 is SEHNR and CDR2 is FQNEAQ (reference sequence). The CDR3 sequence is CASSTLQTQYF. Here the CDR3 DNA reads TGTGCCAGCAGCACGCTGCAGACCCAGTACTTC.

This clonotype was seen many times. The genes are TRBV2 and TRBJ1-6; 7 bases are a match to TRBD1. CDR1 is SNHLY and CDR2 is FYNNEI in the germline V gene. This CDR3 has 16 residues. V was pared by 6 bases and J by 9 bases, with 14 bases of the junction left unmatched. As DNA, the CDR3 is TGTGCCAGCAGCCAAAGCCCAGCAGGGGGTATTTCACCCCTCCACTTT. Protein product: CASSQSPAGGISPLHF.

This clonotype was observed at least ten times. The chain carries TRBV5-4 and TRBJ1-5, with D possibly being TRBD1 (6 bases). CDR3 length equals 17 residues. The V end lost 0 bases, the J end lost 1 base, and 14 bases lay between the germline ends. Germline V lookup: CDR1 SGHNT, CDR2 YYREEE (reference sequence). The CDR3 nucleotides read TGTGCCAGCAGCTTGGGCTACAGGGTCCGAAGCAATCAGCCCCAGCATTTT. Amino acid sequence: CASSLGYRVRSNQPQHF.

The chain employs TRBV4-3 and TRBJ2-1; TRBD2 might be the D (5 bases). V was cut by 3 bases and J by 0 bases, with 21 bases left in between. The germline CDR1 and CDR2 sequences are LGHNA and YSLEER. CDR3 length equals 19 residues. As DNA, the CDR3 is TGCGCCAGCAGCCACGGCCCGGGAAGATTCTCAAGCTCCTACAATGAGCAGTTCTTC. Residues: CASSHGPGRFSSSYNEQFF.

On this clonotype: A much larger clone sits a single nucleotide away, making a read error possible. The chain couples TRBV11-2 to TRBJ1-4, with D tentatively TRBD1 (5 bases). Germline lookup yields CDR1 SGHAT and CDR2 FQNNGV. The CDR3 runs 13 residues. The CDR3 here is CVSPIQENEKLFF. CDR3 nucleotide sequence: TGTGTCAGCCCGATACAGGAGAATGAAAAACTGTTTTTT.

This clonotype was counted ten times or more. J is TRBJ2-3 and V is TRBV19; D possibly corresponds to TRBD1 (5 bases). Trimming cost V 3 bases and J 4 bases, with 11 bases left between them. Per the germline V gene, CDR1 is LNHDA and CDR2 is SQIVND (reference sequence). CDR3 size: 14 residues. The CDR3: CASSIKIRADTQYF. CDR3 in DNA: TGTGCCAGTAGTATCAAGATCAGGGCAGATACGCAGTATTTT. Together with reference TRBV19 and TRBJ2-3, the CDR3 gives the full variable domain: DGGITQSPKYLFRKEGQNVTLSCEQNLNHDAMYWYRQDPGQGLRLIYYSQIVNDFQKGDIAEGYSVSREKKESFPLTVTSAQKNPTAFYLCASSIKIRADTQYFGPGTRLTVL.

This clonotype was detected many times. The chain employs TRBV20-1 and TRBJ1-5; weak D call: TRBD1 (5 bases). CDR1 and CDR2 (germline): DFQATT, SNEGSKA (reference sequence). V lost 5 bases and J 5 bases, leaving 19 bases between the germline ends. The CDR3 consists of 15 residues. The CDR3 protein is CSAGEGGQGYQPQHF. The CDR3 nucleotides are TGCAGTGCTGGGGAAGGAGGTCAGGGCTATCAGCCCCAGCATTTT.